Presented here are 4 T cell receptor beta chains from one specimen sequenced in a study of human T cells and chemical hapten exposure. Individual cDNA molecules had unique molecular identifiers attached to them by the library. TCRdb used MiXCR to reprocess the reads, holding one entry per CDR3 protein. The sample consists of some 2,500 distinct CDR3 sequences, roughly 53% of them appearing once. Treatment in this sample: therapeutic diphenylcyclopropenone sensitization with weekly scalp DPC. The source was whole blood, collected before DPC sensitization or 2, 6, or about 24 weeks after (not recorded which). The receptor source for this set is an adult with alopecia areata. Some clones in this sample may be carry-over from other donors' samples. This table probably holds off-target reads from a library built for another chain.

This clonotype was seen a few times. The V gene is TRBV7-3, the J gene TRBJ2-2; TRBD1 matches 7 bases. This CDR3 contains 15 residues. V was pared by 2 bases and J by 0 bases, with 0 bases of the junction left unmatched. The germline V gene has CDR1 SGHTA and CDR2 FQGTGA. CDR3 sequence reads: CASSLQGANTGELFF. The CDR3 bases are TGTGCCAGCAGCTTACAGGGGGCGAACACCGGGGAGCTGTTTTTT.

The chain has TRBV4-1 and TRBJ2-3; 8 bases match TRBD2. Trimming at V came to 1 base and at J to 3 bases, leaving 6 bases not matched to a gene. Germline CDR1 reads MGHRA; CDR2 reads YSYEKL. This CDR3 spans 16 amino acids. This CDR3 reads CASSQGSGSRTDTQYF. The CDR3 bases are TGCGCCAGCAGCCAAGGAAGCGGGAGCAGGACAGATACGCAGTATTTT.

The chain uses TRBV25-1 and TRBJ2-7, with D uncertain. Germline CDR1 is MGHDK and CDR2 is SYGVNS. The CDR3 extends over 11 amino acids. V was shortened by 6 bases and J by 0 bases, with 3 bases between the two germline ends. The CDR3 sequence is CASRSSYEQYF. The CDR3 bases are TGTGCCAGCAGAAGCTCCTACGAGCAGTACTTC.

This chain uses TRBV10-2 with TRBJ2-7; 9 nucleotides match TRBD2. Germline CDR1 WSHSY, CDR2 SAAADI. The ends lost 0 bases at V and 4 bases at J; junction bases unmatched: 4. The CDR3 runs to 15 residues. CDR3 residues: CASSESGREGYEQYF. In DNA, the CDR3 is TGCGCCAGCAGTGAGTCTGGGCGGGAGGGGTACGAGCAGTACTTC.